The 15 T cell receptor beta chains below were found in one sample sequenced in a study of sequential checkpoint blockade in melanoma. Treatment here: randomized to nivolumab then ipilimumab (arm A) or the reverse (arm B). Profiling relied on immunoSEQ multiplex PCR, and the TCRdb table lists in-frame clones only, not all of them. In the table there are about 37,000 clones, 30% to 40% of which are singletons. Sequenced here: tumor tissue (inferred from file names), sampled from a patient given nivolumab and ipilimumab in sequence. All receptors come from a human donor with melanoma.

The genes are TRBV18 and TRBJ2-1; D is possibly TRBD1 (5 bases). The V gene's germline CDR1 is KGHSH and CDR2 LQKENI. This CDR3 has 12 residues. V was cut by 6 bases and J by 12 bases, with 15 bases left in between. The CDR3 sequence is CASSDDRRGQFF. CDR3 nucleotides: TGTGCCAGCTCGGACGACAGAAGGGGGCAGTTCTTC. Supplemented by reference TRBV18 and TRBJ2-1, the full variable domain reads NAGVMQNPRHLVRRRGQEARLRCSPMKGHSHVYWYRQLPEEGLKFMVYLQKENIIDESGMPKERFSAEFPKEGPSILRIQQVVRGDSAAYFCASSDDRRGQFFGPGTRLTVL.

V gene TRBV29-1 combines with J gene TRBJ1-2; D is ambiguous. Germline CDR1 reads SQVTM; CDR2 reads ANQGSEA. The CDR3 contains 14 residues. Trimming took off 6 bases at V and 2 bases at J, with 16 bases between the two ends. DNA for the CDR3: TGCAGCGTGGCACGTGGACCTGGAAACTATGGCTACACCTTC. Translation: CSVARGPGNYGYTF.

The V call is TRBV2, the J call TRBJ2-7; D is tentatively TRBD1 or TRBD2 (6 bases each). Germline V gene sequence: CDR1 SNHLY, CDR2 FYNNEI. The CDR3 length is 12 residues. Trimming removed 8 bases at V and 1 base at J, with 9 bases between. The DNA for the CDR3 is TGTGCCAGCGGAGGGGGGTCCTACGAGCAGTACTTC. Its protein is CASGGGSYEQYF.

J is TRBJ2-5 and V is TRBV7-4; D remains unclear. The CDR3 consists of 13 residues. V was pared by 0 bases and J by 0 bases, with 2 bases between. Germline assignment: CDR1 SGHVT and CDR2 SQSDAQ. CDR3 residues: CASSLADQETQYF. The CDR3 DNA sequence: TGTGCCAGCAGCTTAGCAGACCAAGAGACCCAGTACTTC.

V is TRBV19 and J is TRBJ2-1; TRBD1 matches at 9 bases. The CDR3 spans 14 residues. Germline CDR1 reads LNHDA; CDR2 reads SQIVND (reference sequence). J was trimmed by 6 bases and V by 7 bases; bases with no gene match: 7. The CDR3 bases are TGTGCCAGTATTAGGGACAGGGTTATCAATGAGCAGTTCTTC. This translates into CASIRDRVINEQFF.

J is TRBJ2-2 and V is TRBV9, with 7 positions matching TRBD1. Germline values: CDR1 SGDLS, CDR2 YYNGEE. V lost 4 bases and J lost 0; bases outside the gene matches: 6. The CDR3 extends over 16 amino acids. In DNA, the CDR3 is TGTGCCAGCAGCTTACAGGGGTCTTCGAACACCGGGGAGCTGTTTTTT. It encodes CASSLQGSSNTGELFF.

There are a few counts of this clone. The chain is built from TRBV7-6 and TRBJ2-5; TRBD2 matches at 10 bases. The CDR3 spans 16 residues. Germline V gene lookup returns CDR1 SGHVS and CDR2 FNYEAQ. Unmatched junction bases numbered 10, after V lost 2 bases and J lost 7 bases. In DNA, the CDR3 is TGTGCCAGCAGCTTAACCCCTAGCGGGGGAGGAGGGACCCAGTACTTC. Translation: CASSLTPSGGGGTQYF.

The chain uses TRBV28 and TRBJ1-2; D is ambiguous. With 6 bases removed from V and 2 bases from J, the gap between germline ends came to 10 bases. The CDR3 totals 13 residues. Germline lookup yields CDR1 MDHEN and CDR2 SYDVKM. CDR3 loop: CASRVLGNYGYTF. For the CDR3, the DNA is TGTGCCAGCAGGGTGTTGGGAAACTATGGCTACACCTTC.

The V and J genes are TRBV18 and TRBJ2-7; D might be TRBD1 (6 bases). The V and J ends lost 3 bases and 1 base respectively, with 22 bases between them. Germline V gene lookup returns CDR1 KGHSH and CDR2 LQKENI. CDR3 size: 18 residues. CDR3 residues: CASSPFPRWDQGSYEQYF. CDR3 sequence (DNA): TGTGCCAGCTCACCTTTTCCGCGGTGGGACCAGGGGTCCTACGAGCAGTACTTC.

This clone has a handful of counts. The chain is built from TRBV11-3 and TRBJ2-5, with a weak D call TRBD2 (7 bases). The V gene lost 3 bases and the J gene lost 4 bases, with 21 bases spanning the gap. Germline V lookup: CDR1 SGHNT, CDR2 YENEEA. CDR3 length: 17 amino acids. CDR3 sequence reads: CASSLAGLGGPGETQYF. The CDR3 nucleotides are TGTGCCAGCAGCTTGGCCGGGCTGGGGGGGCCCGGAGAGACCCAGTACTTC.

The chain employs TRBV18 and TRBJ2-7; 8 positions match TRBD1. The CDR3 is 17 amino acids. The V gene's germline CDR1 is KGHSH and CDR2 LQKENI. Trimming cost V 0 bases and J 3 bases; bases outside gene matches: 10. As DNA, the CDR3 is TGTGCCAGCTCACCACCGGGGACAGGAGCCTCTTACTACGAGCAGTACTTC. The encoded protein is CASSPPGTGASYYEQYF.

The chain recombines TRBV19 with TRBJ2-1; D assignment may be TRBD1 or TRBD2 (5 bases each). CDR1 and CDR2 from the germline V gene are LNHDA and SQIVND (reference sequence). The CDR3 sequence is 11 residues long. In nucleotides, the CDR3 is TGTGTTCGAGGGGCCCCTAATGAGCAGTTCTTC. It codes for CVRGAPNEQFF.

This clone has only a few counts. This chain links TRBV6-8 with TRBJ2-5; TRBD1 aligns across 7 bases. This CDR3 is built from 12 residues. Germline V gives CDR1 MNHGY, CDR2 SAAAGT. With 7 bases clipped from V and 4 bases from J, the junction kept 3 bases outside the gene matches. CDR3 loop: CASKNRGETQYF. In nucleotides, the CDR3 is TGTGCCAGCAAAAACAGGGGAGAGACCCAGTACTTC.

In nucleotides, the CDR3 is TGTGCCAGTAGTATAGATTCCTCAGGTGGTGGCAATCAGCCCCAGCATTTT. As protein: CASSIDSSGGGNQPQHF. The V and J genes are TRBV19 and TRBJ1-5; D gene uncertain. Looked up from germline, CDR1 is LNHDA and CDR2 is SQIVND (reference sequence). Trimming took off 0 bases at V and 2 bases at J, with 14 bases between the two ends. There are 17 residues in the CDR3.

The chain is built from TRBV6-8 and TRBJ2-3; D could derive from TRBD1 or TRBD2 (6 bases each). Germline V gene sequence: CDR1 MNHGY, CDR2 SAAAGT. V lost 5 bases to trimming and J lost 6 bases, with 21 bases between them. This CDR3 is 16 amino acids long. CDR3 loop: CASSPQGRGFIDTQYF. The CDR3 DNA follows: TGTGCCAGCAGTCCCCAGGGGCGGGGTTTTATTGATACGCAGTATTTT.